This T cell receptor beta chain emerged from a study of blood T cell repertoires in COVID-19. CDR1 is LNHDA and CDR2 is SQIVND in the germline V gene (reference sequence). The CDR3 has 15 amino acids. Trimming removed 7 bases at V and 0 bases at J, with 13 bases between. Generated by immunoSEQ multiplex PCR, the TCRdb table keeps only in-frame clones and is missing some. Among 300,000 or so clones, just under 85% were seen once, and the ten largest hold around 3.9%. The sample was peripheral blood. The chain uses TRBV19 and TRBJ2-1, with D possibly TRBD1 on 5 matching bases. This clonotype was obtained from a woman aged 45-60 years with active or convalescent COVID-19. The CDR3 protein is CASKLGASSYNEQFF. The CDR3 DNA is TGTGCCAGTAAGTTAGGGGCTAGCTCCTACAATGAGCAGTTCTTC.